This TCR beta chain was captured in a study of identical twins. Using its own MiXCR run on the 5' RACE reads, TCRdb lists one record per CDR3 protein. The sample shows just over 450,000 distinct CDR3 sequences, 14% of them seen only once. This clonotype was seen more than once but under ten times. These sequences were also reported in another study, on yellow fever vaccine responses in identical twins.

Sequencing was done on a sample of CD4+ T cells sorted from blood. This sequence originates from a young woman in good health.

The CDR3 nucleotides are TGTGCCAGCAGTTATCTCCGACAGGGCCACTACGAGCAGTACTTC. It translates to CASSYLRQGHYEQYF. The V and J genes are TRBV12-3 or TRBV12-4 and TRBJ2-7, with TRBD1 matching over 7 bases. V shed 4 bases and J 3 bases; nucleotides not matched to a gene: 9. The CDR3 runs to 15 residues.